The 6 T cell receptor beta chains below were found in one sample sequenced in a study of T cells in Graves' hyperthyroidism and ophthalmopathy. There were TCR beta CDR3 regions amplified from RNA transcripts. Using the HTBI primer set, a first-round RT-PCR was run on the TCR CDR3. TCRdb re-called the multiplex PCR reads through MiXCR, storing one row per CDR3 protein. Of a few hundred thousand distinct CDR3 sequences listed, 35% to 55% are singletons. The specimen sequenced was peripheral blood or thyroid tissue (not recorded which). The origin of the receptors is a woman between 18 and 30 years old with Graves' hyperthyroidism.

The rearrangement uses TRBV7-8 and TRBJ2-7; 7 nucleotides align to TRBD1. The CDR3 runs 14 residues. With V trimmed by 1 base and J by 3 bases, 3 bases remained unmatched. The germline gives CDR1 SGHVS, CDR2 FQNEAQ. CDR3 loop: CASSLEGALYEQYF. Here the CDR3 DNA reads TGTGCCAGCAGCTTAGAGGGGGCCCTCTACGAGCAGTACTTC.

The genes are TRBV6-1 and TRBJ2-5; TRBD1 might be the D (6 bases). The CDR3 runs to 14 residues. V lost 6 bases and J lost 5, with 16 bases in between. The V gene's germline CDR1 is MNHNS and CDR2 SASEGT. The CDR3 bases are TGTGCCAGCAGAGGTGGGGGCGGCTTGGAGACCCAGTACTTC. Translated: CASRGGGGLETQYF.

The table lists this clonotype with a count of one. No DNA is shown, since the ends of the CDR3 on it are uncertain; the CDR3 is the one TCRdb lists. CDR3 sequence reads: CASSSSGQGLPQHF. The chain has TRBV2 and TRBJ1-5; TRBD1, the table's D call, was not compared with the DNA. Germline V gives CDR1 SNHLY, CDR2 FYNNEI. Counting both end residues, the CDR3 totals 14 amino acids.

The chain employs TRBV6-5 and TRBJ1-4, with unresolved D. Trimming pared 2 bases from V and 6 bases from J, leaving 7 bases between. Germline CDR1 and CDR2: MNHEY and SVGAGI. The CDR3 is made up of 13 amino acids. The CDR3 reads CASSYGADEKLFF. The CDR3 DNA follows: TGTGCCAGCAGTTACGGAGCGGATGAAAAACTGTTTTTT.

The genes are TRBV7-3 and TRBJ2-1; 8 nucleotides align to TRBD2. CDR3 length: 17 amino acids. J was trimmed by 2 bases and V by 2 bases; bases with no gene match: 8. Germline lookup yields CDR1 SGHTA and CDR2 FQGTGA. CDR3 in amino acids: CASSLWVAGGTYNEQFF. The CDR3 DNA sequence: TGTGCCAGCAGCTTATGGGTCGCGGGAGGAACCTACAATGAGCAGTTCTTC.

This clonotype was found a few times. V is TRBV7-3 and J is TRBJ2-3; 13 nucleotides line up with TRBD2. There are 17 residues in the CDR3. Germline V gene sequence: CDR1 SGHTA, CDR2 FQGTGA. With V trimmed by 3 bases and J by 4 bases, 7 bases remained unmatched. This CDR3 reads CASSLWGLAGLADTQYF. The CDR3 DNA is TGTGCCAGCAGCTTGTGGGGACTAGCGGGACTCGCAGATACGCAGTATTTT.